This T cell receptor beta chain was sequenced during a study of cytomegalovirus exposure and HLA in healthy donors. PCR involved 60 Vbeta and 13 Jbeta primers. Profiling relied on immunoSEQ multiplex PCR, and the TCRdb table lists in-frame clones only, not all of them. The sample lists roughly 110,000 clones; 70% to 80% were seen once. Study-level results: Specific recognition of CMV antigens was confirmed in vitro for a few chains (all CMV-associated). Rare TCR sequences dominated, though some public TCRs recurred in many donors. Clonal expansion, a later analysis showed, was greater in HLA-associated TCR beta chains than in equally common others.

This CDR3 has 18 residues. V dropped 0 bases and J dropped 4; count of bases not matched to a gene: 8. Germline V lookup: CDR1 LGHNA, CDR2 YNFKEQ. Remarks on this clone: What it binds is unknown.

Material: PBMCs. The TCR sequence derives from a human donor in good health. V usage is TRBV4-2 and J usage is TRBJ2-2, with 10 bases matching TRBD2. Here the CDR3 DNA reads TGTGCCAGCAGCCAAGATCGGTCATGGACTAGCGGCACCGGGGAGCTGTTTTTT. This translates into CASSQDRSWTSGTGELFF.